The 15 T cell receptor beta chains presented below share a single source sample, sequenced in a study of shared clonotypes between healthy human individuals. Produced via immunoSEQ multiplex PCR; TCRdb's table is partial and in-frame only. The data contain roughly 1.4 million clones, approximately 98.5% of them seen just once; the ten biggest clones take up roughly 0.36%. Sequencing input: naive CD4+ T cells sorted from blood. Subset defined: CD45RA+ positively selected. All receptors derive from a man in his thirties or forties in good health.

The chain is built from TRBV5-1 and TRBJ2-1; 8 bases map to TRBD1. This CDR3 comprises 17 residues. Trimming cost V 6 bases and J 2 bases; bases outside gene matches: 13. CDR1 is SGHRS, CDR2 YFSETQ, per germline. The CDR3 here is CASKIGPGTGTYNEQFF. In DNA, the CDR3 is TGCGCCAGCAAGATTGGCCCCGGGACAGGCACCTACAATGAGCAGTTCTTC.

This chain joins TRBV6-5 and TRBJ2-1, with TRBD1 as a possible D gene (5 bases). This CDR3 spans 16 amino acids. Trimming pared 4 bases from V and 9 bases from J, leaving 22 bases between. Germline assignment: CDR1 MNHEY and CDR2 SVGAGI. The CDR3 DNA reads TGTGCCAGCAGTTCCCACCCGGCCAGGGCAGGCTTTGAGCAGTTCTTC. Translating gives CASSSHPARAGFEQFF.

This chain joins TRBV6-5 and TRBJ1-4; tentative D call: TRBD1 (5 bases). Between the trimmed V and J ends, which lost 7 bases and 8 bases, there was a span of 14 bases. The CDR3 is made up of 13 amino acids. Germline values: CDR1 MNHEY, CDR2 SVGAGI. DNA of the CDR3: TGTGCCAGCACCCACGTGGGGGGAGAAAAACTGTTTTTT. Its translation is CASTHVGGEKLFF.

This chain links TRBV7-9 with TRBJ1-1; no firm D call. This CDR3 is 13 amino acids long. Germline V gives CDR1 SEHNR, CDR2 FQNEAQ (reference sequence). V lost 5 bases and J 6 bases, leaving 13 bases between the germline ends. The CDR3 here is CASSRAAGAEAFF. CDR3 sequence (DNA): TGTGCCAGCAGCCGGGCCGCCGGCGCTGAAGCTTTCTTT.

J is TRBJ2-1 and V is TRBV19; 8 bases fit TRBD2. Per germline, CDR1 LNHDA and CDR2 SQIVND (reference sequence). Trimming at V came to 7 bases and at J to 4 bases, leaving 6 bases not matched to a gene. The CDR3 extends over 14 amino acids. Here the CDR3 reads CASTGVAGYNEQFF. DNA of the CDR3: TGTGCCAGTACGGGCGTAGCGGGGTACAATGAGCAGTTCTTC.

The CDR3 DNA sequence: TGTGCCAGCAGCTTAGTGCCTAGCGGGAGTGCGACCAAAAACATTCAGTACTTC. Translation gives CASSLVPSGSATKNIQYF. This chain uses TRBV11-2 with TRBJ2-4, with 10 positions matching TRBD2. The CDR3 contains 18 residues. The V gene end was trimmed by 1 base and the J gene end by 2 bases; junction bases not matched to a gene: 8. Germline assignment: CDR1 SGHAT and CDR2 FQNNGV.

Turning to this clone: The same CDR3 also results from other DNA sequences found in this sample. The rearrangement joins TRBV6-6 to TRBJ2-7, with TRBD2 identical over 12 bases. V dropped 5 bases and J dropped 4; count of bases not matched to a gene: 3. The germline gives CDR1 MNHNY, CDR2 SVGAGI (reference sequence). The CDR3 is 14 residues long. CDR3 nucleotide sequence: TGTGCCAGCAGTAGGACTAGCGGGACATACGAGCAGTACTTC. This gives the protein CASSRTSGTYEQYF.

The chain links TRBV28 to TRBJ1-4, with D maybe TRBD1 (6 bases). The V gene lost 8 bases and the J gene lost 0 bases, with 16 bases spanning the gap. This CDR3 spans 16 amino acids. Germline CDR1 and CDR2: MDHEN and SYDVKM. Here the CDR3 reads CASGEGYRATNEKLFF. CDR3 nucleotide sequence: TGTGCCAGCGGCGAGGGTTACAGGGCAACTAATGAAAAACTGTTTTTT.

The genes are TRBV7-9 and TRBJ2-7; 8 nucleotides align to TRBD1. The CDR3 contains 16 residues. Germline V gene lookup returns CDR1 SEHNR and CDR2 FQNEAQ (reference sequence). Germline trimming cut 5 bases from V and 5 bases from J; bases unmatched to any gene: 14. The CDR3 loop reads CASSRTVPGGEDEQYF. In DNA, the CDR3 is TGTGCCAGCAGCCGTACAGTCCCAGGGGGCGAGGACGAGCAGTACTTC.

The chain links TRBV7-2 to TRBJ2-1, with 7 bases aligning to TRBD2. This CDR3 is 15 amino acids long. Trimming took 5 bases from V and 1 from J; bases not matched to a gene: 5. The germline CDR1 and CDR2 sequences are SGHTA and FQGNSA. CDR3 protein: CASSPWGGSYNEQFF. The CDR3 nucleotides read TGTGCCAGCAGCCCATGGGGGGGTTCCTACAATGAGCAGTTCTTC.

The rearrangement joins TRBV2 to TRBJ2-2; the D gene is possibly TRBD1 (6 bases). Germline V gene sequence: CDR1 SNHLY, CDR2 FYNNEI. The V gene lost 5 bases and the J gene lost 7 bases, with 11 bases spanning the gap. The CDR3 covers 13 residues. The CDR3 DNA reads as TGTGCCAGCAGTCTGGGGGCGGGCGGGGAGCTGTTTTTT. Translating it yields CASSLGAGGELFF.

The chain employs TRBV6-1 and TRBJ2-2; D gene ambiguous. Germline CDR1 is MNHNS and CDR2 is SASEGT. V gave up 2 bases and J gave up 6 bases, with 7 bases separating them. This CDR3 region has 13 residues. CDR3 nucleotides: TGTGCCAGCAGTGAAACAACTCCCGGGGAGCTGTTTTTT. Translated: CASSETTPGELFF.

This clone came up once. The chain employs TRBV29-1 and TRBJ2-2; no clear D gene. This CDR3 is built from 14 residues. Trimming removed 4 bases from V and 8 bases from J, with 17 bases in between. Germline V gene sequence: CDR1 SQVTM, CDR2 ANQGSEA. The CDR3 sequence: CSVASPTAVGELFF. The CDR3, as DNA: TGCAGCGTTGCCAGCCCGACGGCGGTGGGGGAGCTGTTTTTT.

This chain joins TRBV19 and TRBJ2-6, with D possibly being TRBD1 (5 bases). The V and J ends lost 6 bases and 2 bases respectively, with 17 bases between them. CDR1 is LNHDA and CDR2 is SQIVND in the germline V gene (reference sequence). The CDR3 extends over 17 amino acids. This chain's CDR3 is CASSTIGVSPGANVLTF. The CDR3 DNA sequence: TGTGCCAGTAGCACGATAGGGGTCTCACCTGGGGCCAACGTCCTGACTTTC.

This chain connects TRBV4-3 to TRBJ2-7, with TRBD2 as a possible D gene (5 bases). V lost 3 bases, J lost 2 bases, and 8 bases lay in between. The CDR3 is 13 residues long. The germline V gene encodes CDR1 LGHNA and CDR2 YSLEER. CDR3 region: CASSHSLAYEQYF. CDR3 coding DNA: TGCGCCAGCAGCCATTCACTAGCCTACGAGCAGTACTTC.